This T cell receptor (beta chain) emerged from a study of neoadjuvant anti-PD-1 for oral cavity cancer. Produced via immunoSEQ multiplex PCR; TCRdb's table is partial and in-frame only. The repertoire holds about 14,000 clones, with more than 75% as singletons. Study-wide results and caveats: Non-responders to neoadjuvant nivolumab had significantly more clonal PBMC T cells than responders.

The J segment lost 10 bases and the V segment lost 3 bases, leaving 7 bases of the junction unmatched. The CDR3 loop spans 14 amino acids. Germline-derived CDR1 and CDR2 are KGHSH and LQKENI. Indicated time point: after neoadjuvant nivolumab, at surgical resection. To note about this clone: The antigen is undetermined.

This clonotype was obtained from a person between 35 and 79 years old with oral cavity squamous cell carcinoma. The chain has TRBV18 and TRBJ1-4; TRBD1 aligns across 8 bases. Sequenced here: PBMCs, sampled after nivolumab (anti-PD-1) treatment. CDR3 sequence: CASSPGTGDGKLFF. The CDR3 nucleotides are TGTGCCAGCTCACCGGGGACAGGCGACGGAAAACTGTTTTTT.